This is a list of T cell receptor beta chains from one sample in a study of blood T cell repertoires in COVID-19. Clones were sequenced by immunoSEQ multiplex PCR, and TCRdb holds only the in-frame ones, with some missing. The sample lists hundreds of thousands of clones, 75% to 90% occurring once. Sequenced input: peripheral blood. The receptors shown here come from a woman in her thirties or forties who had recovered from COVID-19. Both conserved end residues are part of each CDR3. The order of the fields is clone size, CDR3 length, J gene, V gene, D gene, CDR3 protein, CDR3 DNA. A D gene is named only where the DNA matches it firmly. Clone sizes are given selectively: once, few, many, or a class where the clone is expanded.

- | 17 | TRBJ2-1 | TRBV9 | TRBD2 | CASSVYAGTSGYNEQFF | TGTGCCAGCAGCGTTTACGCCGGGACTAGCGGATACAATGAGCAGTTCTTC
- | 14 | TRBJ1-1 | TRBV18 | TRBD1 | CASSPQGARTEAFF | TGTGCCAGCTCACCACAGGGGGCGCGAACTGAAGCTTTCTTT
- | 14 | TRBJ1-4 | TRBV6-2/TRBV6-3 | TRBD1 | CASSTRTGDEKLFF | TGTGCCAGCAGTACCCGGACAGGGGACGAAAAACTGTTTTTT
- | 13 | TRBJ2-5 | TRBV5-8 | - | CASSLQGWETQYF | TGTGCCAGCAGCTTGCAGGGGTGGGAGACCCAGTACTTC
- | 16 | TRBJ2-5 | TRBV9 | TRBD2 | CASSVEGLAGVETQYF | TGTGCCAGCAGCGTAGAAGGACTAGCGGGGGTGGAGACCCAGTACTTC
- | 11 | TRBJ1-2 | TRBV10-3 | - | CAIRGGYGYTF | TGTGCCATCCGAGGGGGATATGGCTACACCTTC
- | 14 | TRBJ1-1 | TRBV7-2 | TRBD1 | CASSKGQSNTEAFF | TGTGCCAGCAGTAAGGGACAGTCGAACACTGAAGCTTTCTTT
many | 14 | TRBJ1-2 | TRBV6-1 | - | CASSEARTHYGYTF | TGTGCCAGCAGTGAAGCGAGGACACACTATGGCTACACCTTC
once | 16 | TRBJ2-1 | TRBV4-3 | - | CASSQDAGWVYNEQFF | TGCGCCAGCAGCCAAGATGCGGGGTGGGTGTACAATGAGCAGTTCTTC
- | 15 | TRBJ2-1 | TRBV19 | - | CASTVDRLSYNEQFF | TGTGCCAGTACCGTCGACAGGCTCTCCTACAATGAGCAGTTCTTC
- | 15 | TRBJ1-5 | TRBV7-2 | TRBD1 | CASSFRGQGAQPQHF | TGTGCCAGCAGCTTCAGGGGACAGGGTGCTCAGCCCCAGCATTTT
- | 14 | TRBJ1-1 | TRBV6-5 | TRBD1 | CASRVTGGGTEAFF | TGTGCCAGCAGGGTGACAGGGGGGGGGACTGAAGCTTTCTTT
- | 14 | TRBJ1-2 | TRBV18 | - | CASSPGGADYGYTF | TGTGCCAGCTCACCAGGGGGCGCCGACTATGGCTACACCTTC
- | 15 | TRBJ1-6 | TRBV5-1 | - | CASSERTLNASPLHF | TGCGCCAGCAGCGAACGGACTTTAAATGCTTCACCCCTCCACTTT
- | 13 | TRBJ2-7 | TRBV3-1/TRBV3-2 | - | CASSQEGRYEQYF | TGTGCCAGCAGCCAAGAGGGGAGGTACGAGCAGTACTTC
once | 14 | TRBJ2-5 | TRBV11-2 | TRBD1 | CASSLTGGLETQYF | TGTGCCAGCAGCTTGACAGGGGGGTTAGAGACCCAGTACTTC
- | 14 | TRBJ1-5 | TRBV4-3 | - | CASSQERSNQPQHF | TGCGCCAGCAGCCAAGAGAGGAGCAATCAGCCCCAGCATTTT
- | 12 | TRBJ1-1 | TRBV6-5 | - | CASRKGHTEAFF | TGTGCCAGCAGGAAGGGGCATACTGAAGCTTTCTTT
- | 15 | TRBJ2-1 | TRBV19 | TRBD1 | CASRDRDRGGDEQFF | TGTGCCAGTAGGGACCGGGACAGGGGTGGGGATGAGCAGTTCTTC
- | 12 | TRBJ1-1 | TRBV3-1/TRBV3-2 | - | CASSQRNTEAFF | TGTGCCAGCAGCCAGAGGAACACTGAAGCTTTCTTT
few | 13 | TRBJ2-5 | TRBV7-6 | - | CASSLDLGETQYF | TGTGCCAGCAGCTTAGACCTCGGAGAGACCCAGTACTTC
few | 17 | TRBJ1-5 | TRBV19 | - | CASSIRSWTVGVQPQHF | TGTGCCAGTAGTATAAGATCTTGGACAGTTGGCGTTCAGCCCCAGCATTTT
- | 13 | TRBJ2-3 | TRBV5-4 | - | CASSPTSTDTQYF | TGTGCCAGCAGCCCCACTAGCACAGATACGCAGTATTTT
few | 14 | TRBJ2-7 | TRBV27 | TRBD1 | CASSPLGQVYEQYF | TGTGCCAGCAGTCCCCTGGGACAGGTCTACGAGCAGTACTTC
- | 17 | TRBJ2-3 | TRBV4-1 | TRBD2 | CASSQGPSGGGRYTQYF | TGCGCCAGCAGCCAAGGCCCTAGCGGGGGGGGTAGGTATACGCAGTATTTT
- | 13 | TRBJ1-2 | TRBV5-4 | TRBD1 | CASSLGTAYGYTF | TGTGCCAGCAGCTTAGGGACAGCCTATGGCTACACCTTC
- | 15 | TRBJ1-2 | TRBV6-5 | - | CASSYSGGRREGYTF | TGTGCCAGCAGTTACTCGGGGGGGAGGAGGGAAGGCTACACCTTC
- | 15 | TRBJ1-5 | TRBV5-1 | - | CASSLDTGGNQPQHF | TGCGCCAGCAGCCTTGACACGGGGGGGAATCAGCCCCAGCATTTT
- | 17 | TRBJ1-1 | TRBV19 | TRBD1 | CASSIGARQGAHTEAFF | TGTGCCAGTAGTATAGGGGCGCGGCAGGGGGCACACACTGAAGCTTTCTTT